In its sample, the clone carrying this TCR beta chain was seen once. Its antigen is unidentified. The data stem from a study of CD8+ T cells in alopecia areata. Study-wide results and limits: Sequenced scalp T cells also include alphabeta T cells resident in normal skin. Affected scalp, especially in alopecia totalis/universalis, had a higher clonality than normal scalp did.

Collection of lesional scalp punch biopsies and peripheral blood was performed in alopecia areata patients. The authors extracted RNA and reverse transcribed it into cDNA as the sequencing template. Produced via immunoSEQ multiplex PCR; TCRdb's table is partial and in-frame only. The sample contains 150,000 or so clones, more than 75% of which appear only once. The clonotype originates from a human donor with alopecia areata. The sample consisted of CD8+ T cells sorted from blood, taken at week 0.

This CDR3 reads CASRDLGQITDTQYF. The CDR3, as DNA: TGTGCCAGCAGAGATCTGGGGCAGATCACAGATACGCAGTATTTT. The V and J genes are TRBV2 and TRBJ2-3; the D gene is possibly TRBD1 (5 bases). Between the trimmed V and J ends, which lost 6 bases and 2 bases, there was a span of 15 bases. The CDR3 contains 15 residues. Germline V lookup: CDR1 SNHLY, CDR2 FYNNEI.